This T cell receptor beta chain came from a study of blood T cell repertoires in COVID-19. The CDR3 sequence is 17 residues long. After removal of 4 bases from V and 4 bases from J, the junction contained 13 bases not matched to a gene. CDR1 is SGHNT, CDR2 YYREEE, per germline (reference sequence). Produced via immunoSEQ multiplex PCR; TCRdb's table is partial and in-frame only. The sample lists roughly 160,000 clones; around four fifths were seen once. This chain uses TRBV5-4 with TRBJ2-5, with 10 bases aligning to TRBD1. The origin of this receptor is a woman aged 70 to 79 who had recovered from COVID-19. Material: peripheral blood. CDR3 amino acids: CASSPGQGNAGGETQYF. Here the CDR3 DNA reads TGTGCCAGCAGCCCGGGACAGGGGAATGCCGGGGGAGAGACCCAGTACTTC.